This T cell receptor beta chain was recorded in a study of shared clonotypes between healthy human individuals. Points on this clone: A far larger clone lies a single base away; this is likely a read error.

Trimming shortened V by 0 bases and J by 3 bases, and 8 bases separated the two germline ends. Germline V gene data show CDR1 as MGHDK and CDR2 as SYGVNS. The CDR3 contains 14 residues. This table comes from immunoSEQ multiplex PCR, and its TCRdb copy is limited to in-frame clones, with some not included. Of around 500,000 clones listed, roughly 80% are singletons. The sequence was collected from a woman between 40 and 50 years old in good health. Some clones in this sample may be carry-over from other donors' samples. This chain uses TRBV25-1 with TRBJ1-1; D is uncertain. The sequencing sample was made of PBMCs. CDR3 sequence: CASSEYVEDTEAFF. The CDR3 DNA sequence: TGTGCCAGCAGTGAATATGTAGAGGACACTGAAGCTTTCTTT. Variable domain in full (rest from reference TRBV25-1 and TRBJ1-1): EADIYQTPRYLVIGTGKKITLECSQTMGHDKMYWYQQDPGMELHLIHYSYGVNSTEKGDLSSESTVSRIRTEHFPLTLESARPSHTSQYLCASSEYVEDTEAFFGQGTRLTVV.